Listed here is a single TCR beta chain. Its target is unknown. Method: immunoSEQ multiplex PCR; TCRdb's copy keeps in-frame clones and lacks some. The sample has 35,000 to 50,000 clones, about 95% seen once. The data were obtained in a study of Tregs in tolerant kidney transplant recipients. Regarding the study as a whole: Expanding Tregs on activated donor B cells appeared to best identify donor-specific TCRbeta clones. Few patients were studied, so findings need validation in larger groups.

CDR1 is LNHNV, CDR2 YYDKDF, per germline (reference sequence). This CDR3 is built from 14 residues. The V end was cut by 0 bases, the J end by 2 bases, with 7 bases between. This clonotype was obtained from a human donor in good health. The J gene is TRBJ1-2, the V gene TRBV15; possible D gene TRBD1, 5 bases. The specimen was Tregs from blood cultured with allogeneic cells. This CDR3 reads CATSREAGNYGYTF. CDR3 in DNA: TGTGCCACCAGCAGAGAGGCAGGGAACTATGGCTACACCTTC.